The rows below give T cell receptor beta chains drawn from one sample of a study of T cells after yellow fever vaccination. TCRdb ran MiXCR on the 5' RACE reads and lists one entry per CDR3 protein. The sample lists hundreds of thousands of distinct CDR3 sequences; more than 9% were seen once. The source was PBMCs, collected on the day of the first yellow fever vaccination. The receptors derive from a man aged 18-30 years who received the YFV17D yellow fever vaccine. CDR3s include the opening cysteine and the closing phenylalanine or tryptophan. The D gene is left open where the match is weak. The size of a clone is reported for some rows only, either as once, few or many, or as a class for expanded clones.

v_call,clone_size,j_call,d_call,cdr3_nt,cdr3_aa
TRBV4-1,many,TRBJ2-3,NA,TGCGCCAGCAGCCAACCTGTACGGAGGGGGAGGTCAGATACGCAGTATTTT,CASSQPVRRGRSDTQYF
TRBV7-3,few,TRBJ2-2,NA,TGTGCCAGCAGCGCAACCCGGGGGAGTGGTCCCGGGGAGCTGTTTTTT,CASSATRGSGPGELFF
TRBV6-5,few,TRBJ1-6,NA,TGTGCCAGCAGTTATGTCAGGGACAAGTCACCCCTCCACTTT,CASSYVRDKSPLHF
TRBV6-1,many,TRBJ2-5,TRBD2,TGTGCCAGCAGGCCCACTAGCGGGGGGCTCCAAGAGACCCAGTACTTC,CASRPTSGGLQETQYF
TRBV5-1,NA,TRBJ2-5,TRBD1,TGCGCCAGCAGCCCGGGACAGGGGTACCAAGAGACCCAGTACTTC,CASSPGQGYQETQYF
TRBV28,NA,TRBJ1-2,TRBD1,TGTGCCAGCAGTTTTTCCGGGACAGCCTATGGCTACACCTTC,CASSFSGTAYGYTF
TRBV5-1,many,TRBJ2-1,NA,TGCGCCAGCAGCTTGGTTGCTGAGCAGTTCTTC,CASSLVAEQFF
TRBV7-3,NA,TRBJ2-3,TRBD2,TGTGCCAGCAGAAGCGGACTAGCGGGGGAACCCCTGCAGTATTTT,CASRSGLAGEPLQYF
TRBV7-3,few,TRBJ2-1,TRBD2,TGTGCCAGCAGCCCCTCCGGGACTAGCGGGGGAAATGAGCAGTTCTTC,CASSPSGTSGGNEQFF
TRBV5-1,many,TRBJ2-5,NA,TGCGCCAGCAGCTCAAATCTAGGAGGTCGGGAGACCCAGTACTTC,CASSSNLGGRETQYF
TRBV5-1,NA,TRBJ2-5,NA,TGCGCCAGCAGCTTGGACGCCAGCCGAGAGACCCAGTACTTC,CASSLDASRETQYF
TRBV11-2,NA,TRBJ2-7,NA,TGTGCCAGCAGCTTAGTTAGGTGGCAGATCGAAGACGAGCAGTACTTC,CASSLVRWQIEDEQYF
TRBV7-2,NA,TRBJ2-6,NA,TGTGCCAGCAGCTTTCTAGGGGTTGGGGCCAACGTCCTGACTTTC,CASSFLGVGANVLTF
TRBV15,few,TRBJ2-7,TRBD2,TGTGCCACCCGTCTAGCGGGGGATTACGAGCAGTACTTC,CATRLAGDYEQYF
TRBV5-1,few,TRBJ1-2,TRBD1,TGCGCCAGCAGCTTGGCCCGAGGACAGGGGACCTATGGCTACACCTTC,CASSLARGQGTYGYTF
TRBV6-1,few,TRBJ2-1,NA,TGTGCCAGCAGCCCCGTTCGGGGGTTCAGGGCCGACAATGAGCAGTTCTTC,CASSPVRGFRADNEQFF
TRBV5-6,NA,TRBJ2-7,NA,TGTGCCAGCAGCTTAGGGGGGGCTATCTACGAGCAGTACTTC,CASSLGGAIYEQYF
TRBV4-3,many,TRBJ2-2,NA,TGCGCCAGCAGCCAAGAGCCCGATTCCGGGGAGCTGTTTTTT,CASSQEPDSGELFF
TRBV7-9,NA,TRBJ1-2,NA,TGTGCCAGCTGGTCTATTAACTATGGCTACACCTTC,CASWSINYGYTF
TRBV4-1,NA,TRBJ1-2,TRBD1,TGCGCCAGCAGCCAAGGGGAGACAGGGAAAATGGGCTACACCTTC,CASSQGETGKMGYTF
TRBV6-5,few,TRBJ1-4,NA,TGTGCCAGCAGCGCCGCTAGGGGAGGTGTTGAAAAACTGTTTTTT,CASSAARGGVEKLFF
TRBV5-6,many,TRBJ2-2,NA,TGTGCCAGCAGCTTTCGAGGGCGCCGGACCGGGGAGCTGTTTTTT,CASSFRGRRTGELFF
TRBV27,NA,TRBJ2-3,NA,TGTGCCAGCCGGTGGGGGTTAACAGGTACGCAGTATTTT,CASRWGLTGTQYF
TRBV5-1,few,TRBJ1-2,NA,TGCGCCAGCAGCCAAAGGAGCCGAGCTAACTATGGCTACACCTTC,CASSQRSRANYGYTF
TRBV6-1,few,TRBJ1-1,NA,TGTGCCAGCAGTCTTATTAAAGACAGACACACTGAAGCTTTCTTT,CASSLIKDRHTEAFF